The 20 T cell receptor beta chains presented below share a single source sample, sequenced in a study of blood T cell repertoires in COVID-19. Method: immunoSEQ multiplex PCR; TCRdb's copy keeps in-frame clones and lacks some. The table shows about 340,000 clones, with 80% to 90% occurring only once. Sequenced sample: peripheral blood. Receptor source: a man younger than 45 with active or convalescent COVID-19.

The CDR3 spells CASSQVQLAGRPDTQYF. The CDR3, as DNA: TGTGCCAGCAGCCAGGTACAACTAGCGGGACGGCCAGATACGCAGTATTTT. The rearrangement joins TRBV3-1 (or the pseudogene TRBV3-2) to TRBJ2-3; 10 bases fit TRBD2. CDR1 LGHDT and CDR2 YNNKEL come from the germline V gene (reference sequence). The CDR3 totals 17 residues. Trimming at V came to 3 bases and at J to 4 bases, leaving 10 bases not matched to a gene.

This clone was counted once. This chain joins TRBV18 and TRBJ1-4; D is perhaps TRBD1 (6 bases). CDR3 length: 15 amino acids. Trimming removed 1 base at V and 8 bases at J, with 14 bases between. Germline CDR1 is KGHSH and CDR2 is LQKENI. The CDR3 coding sequence is TGTGCCAGCTCACCACGGACCGGGGGGCAGGAAAAACTGTTTTTT. Protein product: CASSPRTGGQEKLFF.

This chain joins TRBV3-1 (or the pseudogene TRBV3-2) and TRBJ1-1; D is perhaps TRBD1 (6 bases). Germline assignment: CDR1 LGHDT and CDR2 YNNKEL (reference sequence). The V gene lost 0 bases and the J gene lost 10 bases, with 12 bases spanning the gap. This CDR3 is 13 amino acids long. The CDR3 reads CASSQDPGRGAFF. CDR3 bases: TGTGCCAGCAGCCAAGATCCCGGCAGGGGAGCTTTCTTT.

This clone was seen a few times. The genes are TRBV5-1 and TRBJ1-2; tentatively, D is TRBD1 (6 bases). The V end lost 3 bases, the J end lost 7 bases, and 22 bases lay between the germline ends. Germline loops: CDR1 SGHRS, CDR2 YFSETQ. CDR3 length: 16 amino acids. The CDR3: CASSSVRGAQDSGYTF. The CDR3 DNA sequence: TGCGCCAGCAGCTCTGTCCGGGGGGCCCAGGATAGTGGCTACACCTTC.

The chain uses TRBV6-2 or TRBV6-3 and TRBJ1-2, with TRBD1 identical over 7 bases. Germline V gene sequence: CDR1 MNHEY, CDR2 SVGEGT. This CDR3 comprises 15 residues. Trimming at V came to 5 bases and at J to 0 bases, leaving 6 bases not matched to a gene. As DNA, the CDR3 is TGTGCCAGCAGTACAACAGGGGAGGCTAACTATGGCTACACCTTC. Translated: CASSTTGEANYGYTF.

The chain employs TRBV6-5 and TRBJ2-1; 8 positions agree with TRBD2. This CDR3 region has 16 residues. CDR1 and CDR2 from the germline V gene are MNHEY and SVGAGI. V dropped 0 bases and J dropped 3; count of bases not matched to a gene: 4. The DNA of the CDR3 is TGTGCCAGCAGTTACTCGATCGGGACTAGCTACAATGAGCAGTTCTTC. As protein: CASSYSIGTSYNEQFF.

The rearrangement joins TRBV24-1 to TRBJ2-7, with D perhaps matching TRBD1 (6 bases). Trimming took off 2 bases at V and 7 bases at J, with 11 bases between the two ends. The CDR3 runs 13 residues. Per germline, CDR1 KGHDR and CDR2 SFDVKD. The CDR3 sequence: CATSDSDRAEQYF. CDR3 nucleotides: TGTGCCACCAGTGATTCGGACAGAGCAGAGCAGTACTTC.

The chain has TRBV4-3 and TRBJ1-2; no definite D call. The V end was cut by 3 bases, the J end by 6 bases, with 5 bases between. The CDR3 contains 11 residues. Germline V lookup: CDR1 LGHNA, CDR2 YSLEER. CDR3 nucleotides: TGCGCCAGCAGCCACGGGGATGGCTACACCTTC. Its protein is CASSHGDGYTF.

This rearrangement joins TRBV11-3 to TRBJ2-3, with TRBD1 identical over 8 bases. Germline V gene sequence: CDR1 SGHNT, CDR2 YENEEA. The ends lost 1 base at V and 5 bases at J; junction bases unmatched: 8. This CDR3 is 16 amino acids long. DNA of the CDR3: TGTGCCAGCAGCTTAGGGGTACAGGGGGATGGAGATACGCAGTATTTT. It is translated as CASSLGVQGDGDTQYF. Full variable domain (rest looked up from reference TRBV11-3 and TRBJ2-3): EAGVVQSPRYKIIEKKQPVAFWCNPISGHNTLYWYLQNLGQGPELLIRYENEEAVDDSQLPKDRFSAERLKGVDSTLKIQPAELGDSAVYLCASSLGVQGDGDTQYFGPGTRLTVL.

This clone was recorded only once. The chain links TRBV27 to TRBJ2-7; unclear D gene. The ends were cut back, 5 bases at V and 1 base at J, with 12 bases in the middle. This CDR3 is 14 amino acids long. Germline V lookup: CDR1 MNHEY, CDR2 SMNVEV (reference sequence). The CDR3 nucleotides are TGTGCCAGCAGTCCCCTTACAGAATCCTACGAGCAGTACTTC. It is translated as CASSPLTESYEQYF.

The chain uses TRBV10-3 and TRBJ2-1; TRBD2 matches at 9 bases. After removal of 0 bases from V and 3 bases from J, the junction contained 3 bases not matched to a gene. Germline CDR1 is ENHRY and CDR2 is SYGVKD. This CDR3 is 16 amino acids long. The CDR3 is CAISESTSGRYNEQFF. For the CDR3, the DNA is TGTGCCATCAGTGAGTCGACTAGCGGACGCTACAATGAGCAGTTCTTC.

V usage is TRBV7-2 and J usage is TRBJ2-2; the D gene is possibly TRBD1 (5 bases). The CDR3 covers 14 residues. V lost 3 bases and J lost 6, with 11 bases in between. The germline V gene encodes CDR1 SGHTA and CDR2 FQGNSA. The CDR3 region has the DNA TGTGCCAGCAGCTTGAACAGCAGGGCCGGGGAGCTGTTTTTT. Its translation is CASSLNSRAGELFF.

This chain connects TRBV7-9 to TRBJ2-1, with D unclear. This CDR3 has 16 residues. Between the trimmed V and J ends, which lost 2 bases and 0 bases, there was a span of 11 bases. Germline V gene data show CDR1 as SEHNR and CDR2 as FQNEAQ (reference sequence). This chain's CDR3 is CASSLMAPSSYNEQFF. In DNA, the CDR3 is TGTGCCAGCAGCTTAATGGCCCCTAGCTCCTACAATGAGCAGTTCTTC.

The chain joins TRBV19 to TRBJ2-3, with D perhaps TRBD1 (5 bases). From germline, CDR1 is LNHDA and CDR2 SQIVND (reference sequence). The V and J ends lost 8 bases and 2 bases respectively, with 14 bases between them. The length of the CDR3 is 14 residues. The CDR3 loop reads CASRKDKVTDTQYF. CDR3 in DNA: TGTGCCAGTCGAAAGGACAAAGTCACAGATACGCAGTATTTT.

The chain recombines TRBV30 with TRBJ1-3, with TRBD1 matching over 7 bases. Germline assignment: CDR1 GTSNPN and CDR2 SVGIG (reference sequence). Unmatched junction bases numbered 5, after V lost 3 bases and J lost 6 bases. The CDR3 spans 13 residues. The CDR3 is CAWRDRVENTIYF. The CDR3 nucleotides are TGTGCCTGGAGAGACAGGGTGGAAAACACCATATATTTT.

The chain couples TRBV6-5 to TRBJ2-5, with 10 bases matching TRBD2. Germline V gene data show CDR1 as MNHEY and CDR2 as SVGAGI. The junction had 6 bases not matched to a gene; V was cut back by 4 bases and J by 4 bases. The CDR3 sequence is 15 residues long. CDR3 nucleotide sequence: TGTGCCAGCAGTTCGAGCGGGGGGGCCAGAGAGACCCAGTACTTC. Translating gives CASSSSGGARETQYF.

This clone showed up just a few times. The gene calls are TRBV9 and TRBJ1-3, with D perhaps TRBD1 (5 bases). V lost 3 bases, J lost 1 base, and 11 bases lay in between. The CDR3 covers 15 residues. CDR1 and CDR2 (germline): SGDLS, YYNGEE. In DNA, the CDR3 is TGTGCCAGCAGCGACGACAGTTTTTCTGGAAACACCATATATTTT. Translated, it gives CASSDDSFSGNTIYF.

The rearrangement joins TRBV3-1 (or the pseudogene TRBV3-2) to TRBJ2-7; D is possibly TRBD1 (6 bases). CDR3 size: 14 residues. Trimming took off 3 bases at V and 4 bases at J, with 13 bases between the two ends. Germline assignment: CDR1 LGHDT and CDR2 YNNKEL (reference sequence). CDR3 region: CASSQGFTGYEQYF. Written as DNA, the CDR3 is TGTGCCAGCAGCCAGGGTTTTACAGGGTACGAGCAGTACTTC.

This clone occurred many times. The V and J genes are TRBV5-6 and TRBJ1-5, with D possibly matching TRBD1 (6 bases). CDR3 length: 16 residues. In germline, CDR1 is SGHDT, CDR2 YYEEEE. The germline V and J ends were trimmed by 1 base and 0 bases, with 11 bases remaining between them. The CDR3 loop reads CASSLRPTGSNQPQHF. The CDR3 bases are TGTGCCAGCAGCTTGCGGCCGACAGGTAGCAATCAGCCCCAGCATTTT. Using reference TRBV5-6 and TRBJ1-5 for the parts outside the CDR3, the full variable domain is DAGVTQSPTHLIKTRGQQVTLRCSPKSGHDTVSWYQQALGQGPQFIFQYYEEEERQRGNFPDRFSGHQFPNYSSELNVNALLLGDSALYLCASSLRPTGSNQPQHFGDGTRLSIL.

This clone was seen a handful of times. The CDR3 loop reads CASSVVGGPLHF. CDR3 sequence (DNA): TGTGCCAGCAGCGTCGTTGGAGGGCCCCTCCACTTT. The rearrangement uses TRBV7-2 and TRBJ1-6, with unresolved D. The CDR3 loop spans 12 amino acids. Per germline, CDR1 SGHTA and CDR2 FQGNSA. Between the trimmed V and J ends, which lost 5 bases and 13 bases, there was a span of 12 bases.